This entry describes one TCR beta chain. Its antigen is not known. Using viral peptide pools, the ViraFEST assay grew out antigen-specific CD4+ T cells prior to sequencing. Culturing for around ten days preceded CD4+ T cell isolation. None of the vaccinated had previously contracted SARS-CoV-2, and their nucleocapsid antibodies tested negative. Cultivation was performed at roughly 2 million PBMC per well with 9 to 10 IU/ml IL-2 and about 10 ug/ml peptides added. It was on days 3 and 7 that half the medium was replaced with IL-2 medium. The repertoire was sequenced with immunoSEQ multiplex PCR; TCRdb's copy has only in-frame clones and lacks some. The sample consists of tens of thousands of clones, around 69% of them appearing once. The sample originates from a study of vaccination effects on CD4 cells after COVID-19. Study details: The participants, recipients of two vaccine doses, got either BNT162b2 or mRNA-1273.

The study, taken as a whole, reports: Convalescent patients were scarce, and early post-infection timepoints were absent.

The CDR3 is made up of 13 amino acids. Trimming at V came to 6 bases and at J to 8 bases, leaving 7 bases not matched to a gene. Germline V lookup: CDR1 SGHTA, CDR2 FQGNSA. Sequencing was performed on CD4+ T cells from PBMCs cultured with HCoV-NL63 spike peptides, taken before COVID-19 vaccination. The TCR was taken from a human donor who received a COVID-19 vaccine. This chain joins TRBV7-2 and TRBJ1-5; TRBD1 aligns across 7 bases. CDR3: CASRKGGLEPQHF. Here the CDR3 DNA reads TGTGCCAGCAGAAAAGGGGGCCTGGAGCCCCAGCATTTT.